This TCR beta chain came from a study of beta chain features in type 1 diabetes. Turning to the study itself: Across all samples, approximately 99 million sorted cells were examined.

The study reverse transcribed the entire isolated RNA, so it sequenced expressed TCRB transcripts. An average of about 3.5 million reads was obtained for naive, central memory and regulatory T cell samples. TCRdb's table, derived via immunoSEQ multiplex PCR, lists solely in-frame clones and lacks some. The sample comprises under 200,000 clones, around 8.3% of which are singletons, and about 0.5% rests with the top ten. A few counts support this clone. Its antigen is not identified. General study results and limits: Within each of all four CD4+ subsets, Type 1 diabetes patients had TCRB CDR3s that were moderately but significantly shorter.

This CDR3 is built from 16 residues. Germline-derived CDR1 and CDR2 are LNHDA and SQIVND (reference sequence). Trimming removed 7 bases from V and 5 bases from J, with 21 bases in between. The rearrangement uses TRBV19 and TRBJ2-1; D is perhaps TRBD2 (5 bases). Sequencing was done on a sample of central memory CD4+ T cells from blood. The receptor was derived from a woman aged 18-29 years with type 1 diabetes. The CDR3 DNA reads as TGTGCCAGTACCCCCTCCAGGAGGTGGGCTCACAATGAGCAGTTCTTC. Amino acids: CASTPSRRWAHNEQFF.